This T cell receptor beta chain was observed in a study of blood T cell repertoires in COVID-19. In the study overall: Acute and convalescent COVID-19 samples came from the United States, Italy and Spain.

Per the original methods: The assay estimated nucleated cells by amplifying reference gene primers. Produced via immunoSEQ multiplex PCR; TCRdb's table is partial and in-frame only. Clone size and V and J calls were adopted from that table, with D and trimming inferred from the DNA. The sample consists of 250,000 or so clones, about 84% of them appearing once. V dropped 4 bases and J dropped 4; count of bases not matched to a gene: 11. The length of the CDR3 is 16 residues. CDR1 and CDR2 from the germline V gene are MGHRA and YSYEKL. The sequence derives from an elderly man with acute or convalescent COVID-19. Input material: peripheral blood. The chain uses TRBV4-1 and TRBJ1-2; TRBD1 matches at 8 bases. The CDR3 loop is CASSREGTGLGYGYTF. CDR3 nucleotide sequence: TGCGCCAGCAGCCGAGAAGGGACAGGCCTAGGCTATGGCTACACCTTC.